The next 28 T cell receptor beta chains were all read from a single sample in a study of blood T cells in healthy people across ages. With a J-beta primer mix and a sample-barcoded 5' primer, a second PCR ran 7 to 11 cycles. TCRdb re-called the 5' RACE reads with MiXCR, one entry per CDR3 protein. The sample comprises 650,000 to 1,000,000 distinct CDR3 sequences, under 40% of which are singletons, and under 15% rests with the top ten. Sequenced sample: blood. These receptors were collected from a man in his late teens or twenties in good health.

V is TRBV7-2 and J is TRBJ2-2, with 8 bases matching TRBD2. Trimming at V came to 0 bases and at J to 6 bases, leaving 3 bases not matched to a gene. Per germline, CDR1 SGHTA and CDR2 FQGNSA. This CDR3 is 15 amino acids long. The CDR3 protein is CASSLAETSAGELFF. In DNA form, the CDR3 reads TGTGCCAGCAGCTTAGCGGAGACTAGCGCCGGGGAGCTGTTTTTT.

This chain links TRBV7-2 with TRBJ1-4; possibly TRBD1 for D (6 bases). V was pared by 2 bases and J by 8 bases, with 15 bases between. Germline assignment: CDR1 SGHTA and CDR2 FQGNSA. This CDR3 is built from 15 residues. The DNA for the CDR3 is TGTGCCAGCAGCTTAATCCCTAACAGGGTCGAAAAACTGTTTTTT. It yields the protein CASSLIPNRVEKLFF.

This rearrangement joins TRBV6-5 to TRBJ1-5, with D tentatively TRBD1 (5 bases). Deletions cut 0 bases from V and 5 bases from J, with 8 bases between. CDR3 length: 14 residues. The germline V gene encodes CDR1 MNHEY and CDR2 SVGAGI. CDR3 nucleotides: TGTGCCAGCAGTTACTCGCTAGGGGATCAGCCCCAGCATTTT. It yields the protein CASSYSLGDQPQHF.

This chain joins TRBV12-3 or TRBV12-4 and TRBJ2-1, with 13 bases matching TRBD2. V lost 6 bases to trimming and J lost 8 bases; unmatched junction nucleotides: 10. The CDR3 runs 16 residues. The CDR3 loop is CASRFTTSGGEYEQFF. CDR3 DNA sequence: TGTGCCAGCAGATTTACTACTAGCGGGGGGGAGTATGAGCAGTTCTTC.

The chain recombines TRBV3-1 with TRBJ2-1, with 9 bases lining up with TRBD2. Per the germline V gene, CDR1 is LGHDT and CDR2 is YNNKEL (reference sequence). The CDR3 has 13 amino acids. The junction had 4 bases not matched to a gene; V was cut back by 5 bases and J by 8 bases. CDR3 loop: CASSGLARHEQFF. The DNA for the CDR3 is TGTGCCAGCAGCGGACTAGCGAGGCATGAGCAGTTCTTC.

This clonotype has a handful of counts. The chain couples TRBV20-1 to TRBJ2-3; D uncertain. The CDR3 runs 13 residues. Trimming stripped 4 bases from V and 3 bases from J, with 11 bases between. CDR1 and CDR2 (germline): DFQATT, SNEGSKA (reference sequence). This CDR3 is CSATGPLTDTQYF. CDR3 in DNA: TGCAGTGCTACCGGACCGCTTACAGATACGCAGTATTTT.

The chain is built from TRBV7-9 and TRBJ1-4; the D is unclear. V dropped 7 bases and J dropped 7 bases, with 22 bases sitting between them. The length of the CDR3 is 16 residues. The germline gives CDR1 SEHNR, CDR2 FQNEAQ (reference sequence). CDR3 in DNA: TGTGCCAGCACCTCTAGGGCCCGGACCTTCTCTGAAAAACTGTTTTTT. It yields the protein CASTSRARTFSEKLFF.

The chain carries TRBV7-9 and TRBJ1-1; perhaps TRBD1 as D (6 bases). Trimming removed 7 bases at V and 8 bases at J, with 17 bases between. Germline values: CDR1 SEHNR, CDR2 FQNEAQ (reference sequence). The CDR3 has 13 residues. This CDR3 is CASTQGGAQEAFF. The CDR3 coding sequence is TGTGCCAGCACCCAAGGGGGGGCGCAGGAAGCTTTCTTT.

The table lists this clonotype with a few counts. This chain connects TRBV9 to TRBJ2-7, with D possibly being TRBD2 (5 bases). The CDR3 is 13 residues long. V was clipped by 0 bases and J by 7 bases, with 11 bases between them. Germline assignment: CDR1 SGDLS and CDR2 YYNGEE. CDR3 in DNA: TGTGCCAGCAGCGTAGCGAGCCGGGATGAGCAGTACTTC. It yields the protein CASSVASRDEQYF.

CDR3 in DNA: TGTGCCAGCAGTTTCGGTATGGGACAGGGTTTGGGCGGCTACACCTTC. Its translation: CASSFGMGQGLGGYTF. The rearrangement links TRBV28 to TRBJ1-2, with 9 bases lining up with TRBD1. The CDR3 is made up of 16 amino acids. CDR1 MDHEN and CDR2 SYDVKM come from the germline V gene. Losses at the gene ends were 3 bases for V and 8 bases for J; bases not matched to a gene: 13.

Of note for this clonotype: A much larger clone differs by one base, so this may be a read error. The CDR3 bases are TGTGCCAGCAGCCCGGGAGTGGCTGGGGCCAACGTCCTGACTTTC. Translation: CASSPGVAGANVLTF. The chain combines TRBV12-3 or TRBV12-4 with TRBJ2-6, with D possibly TRBD2 on 6 matching bases. Trimming shortened V by 6 bases and J by 2 bases, and 11 bases separated the two germline ends. This CDR3 is built from 15 residues.

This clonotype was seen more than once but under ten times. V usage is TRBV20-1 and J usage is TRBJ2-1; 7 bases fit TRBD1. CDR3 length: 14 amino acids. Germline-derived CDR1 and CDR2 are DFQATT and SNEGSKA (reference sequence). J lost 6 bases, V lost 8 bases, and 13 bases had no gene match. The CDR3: CSPTGVGASNEQFF. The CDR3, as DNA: TGCAGTCCCACAGGGGTAGGGGCCTCCAATGAGCAGTTCTTC.

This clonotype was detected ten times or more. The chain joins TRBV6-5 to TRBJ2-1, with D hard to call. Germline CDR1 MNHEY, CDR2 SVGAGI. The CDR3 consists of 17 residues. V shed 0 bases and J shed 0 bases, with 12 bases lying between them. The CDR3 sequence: CASSYSTPSLSYNEQFF. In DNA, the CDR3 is TGTGCCAGCAGTTACTCGACTCCCTCCCTCTCCTACAATGAGCAGTTCTTC.

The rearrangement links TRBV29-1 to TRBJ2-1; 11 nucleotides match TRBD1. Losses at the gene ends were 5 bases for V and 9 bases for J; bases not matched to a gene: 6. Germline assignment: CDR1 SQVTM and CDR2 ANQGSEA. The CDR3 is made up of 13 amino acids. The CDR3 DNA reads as TGCAGCGTTCGGACAGGGGGCGAGGGTGAGCAGTTCTTC. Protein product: CSVRTGGEGEQFF.

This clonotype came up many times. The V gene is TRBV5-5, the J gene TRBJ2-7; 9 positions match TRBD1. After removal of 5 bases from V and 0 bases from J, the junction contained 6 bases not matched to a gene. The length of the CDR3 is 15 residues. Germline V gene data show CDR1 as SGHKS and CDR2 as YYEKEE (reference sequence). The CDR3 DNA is TGTGCCAGCAGTTCTATGACAGGGGGCTCCTACGAGCAGTACTTC. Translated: CASSSMTGGSYEQYF.

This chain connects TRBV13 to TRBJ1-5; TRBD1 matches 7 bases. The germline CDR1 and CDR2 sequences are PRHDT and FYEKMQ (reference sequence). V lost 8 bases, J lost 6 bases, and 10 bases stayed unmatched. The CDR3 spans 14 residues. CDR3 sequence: CASRTTGAGQPQHF. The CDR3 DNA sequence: TGTGCCAGCCGAACAACAGGGGCGGGTCAGCCCCAGCATTTT.

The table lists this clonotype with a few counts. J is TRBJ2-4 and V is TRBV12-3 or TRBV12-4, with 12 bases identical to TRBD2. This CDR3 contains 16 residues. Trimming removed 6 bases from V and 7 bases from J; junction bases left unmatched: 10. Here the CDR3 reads CASRRSSGGALNIQYF. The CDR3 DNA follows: TGTGCCAGCAGGAGATCTAGCGGGGGGGCCTTGAACATTCAGTACTTC.

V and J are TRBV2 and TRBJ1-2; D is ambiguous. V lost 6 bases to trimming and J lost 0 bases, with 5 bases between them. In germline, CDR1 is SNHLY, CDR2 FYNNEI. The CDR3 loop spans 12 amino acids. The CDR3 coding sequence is TGTGCCAGCAGGGGGACTAACTATGGCTACACCTTC. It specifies CASRGTNYGYTF.

CDR3 DNA sequence: TGTGCCAGCAGTTCGGACAGGGCCGAGTACTATAATTCACCCCTCCACTTT. Its protein product is CASSSDRAEYYNSPLHF. The chain couples TRBV6-2 or TRBV6-3 to TRBJ1-6; 8 positions match TRBD1. The CDR3 loop spans 17 amino acids. CDR1 is MNHEY, CDR2 SVGEGT, per germline. V gave up 4 bases and J gave up 3 bases; unmatched junction bases: 8.

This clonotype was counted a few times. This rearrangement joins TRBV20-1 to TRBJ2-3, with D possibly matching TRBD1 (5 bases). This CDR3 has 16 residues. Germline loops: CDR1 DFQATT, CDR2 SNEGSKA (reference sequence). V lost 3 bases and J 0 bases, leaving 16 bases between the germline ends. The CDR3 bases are TGCAGTGCTAGTCCCCATGGGGCAGCCAGCACAGATACGCAGTATTTT. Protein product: CSASPHGAASTDTQYF.

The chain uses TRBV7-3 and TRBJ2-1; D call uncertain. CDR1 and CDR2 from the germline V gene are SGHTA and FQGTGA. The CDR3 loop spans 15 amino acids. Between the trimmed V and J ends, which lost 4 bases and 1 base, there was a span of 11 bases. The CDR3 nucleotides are TGTGCCAGCAGCTCCTCCCTTGGGTCCTACAATGAGCAGTTCTTC. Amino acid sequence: CASSSSLGSYNEQFF.

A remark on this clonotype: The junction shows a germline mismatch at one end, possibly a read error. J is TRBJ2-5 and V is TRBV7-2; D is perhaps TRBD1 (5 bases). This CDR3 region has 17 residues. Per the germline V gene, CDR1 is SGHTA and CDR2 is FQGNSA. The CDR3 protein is CAGSPRRQLESYNEQYF. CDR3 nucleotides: TGTGCCGGCAGCCCCCGCAGACAGCTGGAATCCTACAATGAGCAGTACTTC.

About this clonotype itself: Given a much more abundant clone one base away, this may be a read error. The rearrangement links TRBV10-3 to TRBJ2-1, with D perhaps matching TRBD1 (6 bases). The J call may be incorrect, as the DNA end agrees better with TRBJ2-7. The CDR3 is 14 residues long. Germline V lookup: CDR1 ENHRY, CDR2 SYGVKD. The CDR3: CAINPSLRDNEQYF. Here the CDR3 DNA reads TGTGCCATCAATCCCTCCCTGAGGGACAATGAGCAGTACTTC.

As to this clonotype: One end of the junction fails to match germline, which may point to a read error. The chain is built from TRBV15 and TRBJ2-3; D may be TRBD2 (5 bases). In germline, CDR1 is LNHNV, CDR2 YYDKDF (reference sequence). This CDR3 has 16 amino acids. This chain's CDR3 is CATSRAEISSTDMQYF. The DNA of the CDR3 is TGTGCCACCAGCCGGGCGGAGATATCTAGCACAGATATGCAGTATTTT.

The CDR3 nucleotides are TGCAGTGCTAGTCCAATCACGAAAAGCACAGATACGCAGTATTTT. It translates to CSASPITKSTDTQYF. This chain uses TRBV20-1 with TRBJ2-3; D remains ambiguous. The ends were cut back, 3 bases at V and 0 bases at J, with 13 bases in the middle. Germline V CDR1 and CDR2: DFQATT, SNEGSKA (reference sequence). This CDR3 is 15 amino acids long.

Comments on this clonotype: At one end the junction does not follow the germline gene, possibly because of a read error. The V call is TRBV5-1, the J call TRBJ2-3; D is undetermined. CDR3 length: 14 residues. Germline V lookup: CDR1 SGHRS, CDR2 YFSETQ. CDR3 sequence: CASTLVGGTDTQYF. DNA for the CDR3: TGCGCCAGCACCTTGGTGGGTGGCACAGATACGCAGTATTTT.

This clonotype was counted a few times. The CDR3 loop reads CASSEGQENQPQHF. The CDR3, as DNA: TGTGCCAGCAGCGAGGGACAGGAAAATCAGCCCCAGCATTTT. The chain combines TRBV9 with TRBJ1-5, with 8 nucleotides matching TRBD1. Germline CDR1 is SGDLS and CDR2 is YYNGEE. After removal of 3 bases from V and 4 bases from J, the junction contained 3 bases not matched to a gene. CDR3 length equals 14 residues.

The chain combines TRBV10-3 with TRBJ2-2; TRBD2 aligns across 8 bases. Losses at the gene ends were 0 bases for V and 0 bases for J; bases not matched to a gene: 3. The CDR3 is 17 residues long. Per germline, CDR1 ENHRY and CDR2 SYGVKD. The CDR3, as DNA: TGTGCCATCAGTGAGTCCCTTAGCGGGGCGAACACCGGGGAGCTGTTTTTT. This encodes CAISESLSGANTGELFF.